This is a list of T cell receptor beta chains from one sample in a study of T cell changes during pregnancy in multiple sclerosis. The data were produced by immunoSEQ multiplex PCR, yet TCRdb's version contains in-frame clones alone and is incomplete. The table includes 88,000 or so clones, 90% to 95% detected once. The sample in question was peripheral blood, obtained before pregnancy. The receptor source for this set is a female donor with multiple sclerosis, enrolled in a pregnancy study. The CDR3 runs from the conserved cysteine through the conserved F or W. D genes are given only for firm matches. The listing skips clone size in some rows; elsewhere it reads once, few, many or a size class.

length	size	V	D	J	DNA	CDR3
15	-	TRBV29-1	-	TRBJ1-2	TGCAGCGTTGAAGATTTAGTGGGGGCGCCCGATGGCTACACCTTC	CSVEDLVGAPDGYTF
16	-	TRBV5-1	TRBD1	TRBJ2-3	TGCGCCAGCAGCTCAGGACAGGGGGGAAGCACAGATACGCAGTATTTT	CASSSGQGGSTDTQYF
18	-	TRBV6-1	TRBD1	TRBJ1-4	TGTGCCAGCAGTGGAGGACAGCGGCAGGGGGTTACTAATGAAAAACTGTTTTTT	CASSGGQRQGVTNEKLFF
15	-	TRBV5-6	TRBD2	TRBJ2-5	TGTGCCAGCAGCTTGGGAAGGACTAGCGGGGAGACCCAGTACTTC	CASSLGRTSGETQYF
16	-	TRBV10-3	TRBD1	TRBJ2-7	TGTGCCATCAGTGAGTCGGAGACAGGGGGTGACTACGAGCAGTACTTC	CAISESETGGDYEQYF
11	-	TRBV29-1	-	TRBJ1-1	TGCAGCCTGGGAGGGGCTACTGAAGCTTTCTTT	CSLGGATEAFF
15	-	TRBV7-9	TRBD1	TRBJ2-3	TGTGCCAGCAGCCGAGGGACAGGAGACACAGATACGCAGTATTTT	CASSRGTGDTDTQYF
13	-	TRBV29-1	-	TRBJ2-7	TGCAGCGTTGAGAACAGGACCCCCTACGAGCAGTACTTC	CSVENRTPYEQYF
16	-	TRBV29-1	TRBD2	TRBJ2-1	TGCAGCGTTGAAGGGGGGGTTGGCGGGGGGGCACATGAGCAGTTCTTC	CSVEGGVGGGAHEQFF
15	once	TRBV11-1	TRBD1	TRBJ2-7	TGTGCCAGCAGCTCTCGGGACAGGGGCTCCTACGAGCAGTACTTC	CASSSRDRGSYEQYF
15	-	TRBV27	TRBD1	TRBJ1-1	TGTGCCAGCAGTCAGCCGGGACAGATGAACACTGAAGCTTTCTTT	CASSQPGQMNTEAFF
16	-	TRBV5-1	TRBD1	TRBJ1-1	TGCGCCAGCAGCTTGCAGGGACAGGGGGGGAACCAGGTGGCTTTCTTT	CASSLQGQGGNQVAFF
13	-	TRBV10-1	-	TRBJ2-1	TGCGCCAGCAACGAGGGGGGGCACAATGAGCAGTTCTTC	CASNEGGHNEQFF
13	-	TRBV5-4	-	TRBJ2-5	TGTGCCAGCAGCCATCCTAAGAGAGAGACCCAGTACTTC	CASSHPKRETQYF
14	-	TRBV9	TRBD1	TRBJ1-3	TGTGCCAGCAGCGTAGTTACAGGGGCGACCACCATATATTTT	CASSVVTGATTIYF
15	-	TRBV5-4	-	TRBJ2-3	TGTGCCAGCAGCACGAAAGGGGGAAGCACAGATACGCAGTATTTT	CASSTKGGSTDTQYF
13	-	TRBV4-2	-	TRBJ1-1	TGTGCCAGCAGCCAACAGGGAAACGCTGAAGCTTTCTTT	CASSQQGNAEAFF
16	-	TRBV2	-	TRBJ2-1	TGTGCCAGCAGTGAACTGGGGGGGCGGGTTTACAATGAGCAGTTCTTC	CASSELGGRVYNEQFF
18	-	TRBV9	TRBD1	TRBJ1-2	TGTGCCAGCAGCTTAAGCCCGGGACAGGGGGTTTTAGGCTATGGCTACACCTTC	CASSLSPGQGVLGYGYTF
16	once	TRBV2	-	TRBJ1-5	TGTGCCAGCAGTGGACTTTTTCGGGGAGGCAATCAGCCCCAGCATTTT	CASSGLFRGGNQPQHF
15	-	TRBV11-1	TRBD1	TRBJ2-4	TGTGCCAGCAGCTCCACGGGACAGGGGCAAAACATTCAGTACTTC	CASSSTGQGQNIQYF
15	-	TRBV10-3	-	TRBJ1-5	TGTGCCATCTCTCCAAGCGGGCAAAGGAATCAGCCCCAGCATTTT	CAISPSGQRNQPQHF
14	-	TRBV7-6	-	TRBJ1-1	TGTGCCAGCAGCTTAGATACAGTGAACACTGAAGCTTTCTTT	CASSLDTVNTEAFF
15	-	TRBV5-6	-	TRBJ2-3	TGTGCCAGCAGCTTGGCAGGACAGCAGGTGGATACGCAGTATTTT	CASSLAGQQVDTQYF
16	-	TRBV6-5	TRBD2	TRBJ2-7	TGTGCCAGCAGTTACTCGAGCGGGGGGCAGTCCTACGAGCAGTACTTC	CASSYSSGGQSYEQYF